The entry below describes one T cell receptor (beta chain). This record comes from a study of control samples from healthy donors and cancer patients. The protocol was immunoSEQ multiplex PCR, while the TCRdb copy is restricted to in-frame clones and leaves out a portion. The repertoire holds about 83,000 clones, with 75% to 95% as singletons. The CDR3 runs to 13 residues. Trimming removed 1 base from V and 3 bases from J, with 7 bases in between. Germline-derived CDR1 and CDR2 are SGHRS and YFSETQ. This receptor was taken from a man aged 45-65 years in good health. Sequencing used blood. The rearrangement joins TRBV5-1 to TRBJ1-1; TRBD1 might be the D (5 bases). CDR3 sequence (DNA): TGCGCCAGCAGCTTGTCGGGGGACACTGAAGCTTTCTTT. Encoded protein: CASSLSGDTEAFF.